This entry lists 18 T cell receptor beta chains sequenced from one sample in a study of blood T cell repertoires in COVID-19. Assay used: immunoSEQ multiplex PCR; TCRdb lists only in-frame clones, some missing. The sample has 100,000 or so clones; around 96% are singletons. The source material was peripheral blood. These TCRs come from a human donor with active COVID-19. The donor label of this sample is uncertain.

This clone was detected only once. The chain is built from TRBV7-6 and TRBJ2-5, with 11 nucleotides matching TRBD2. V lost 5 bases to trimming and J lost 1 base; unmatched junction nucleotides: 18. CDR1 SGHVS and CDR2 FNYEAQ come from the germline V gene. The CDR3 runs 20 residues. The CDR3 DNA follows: TGTGCCAGCAGCATTATGAAGGGACTAGCGGAGTCGGAGGGCCAAGAGACCCAGTACTTC. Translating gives CASSIMKGLAESEGQETQYF.

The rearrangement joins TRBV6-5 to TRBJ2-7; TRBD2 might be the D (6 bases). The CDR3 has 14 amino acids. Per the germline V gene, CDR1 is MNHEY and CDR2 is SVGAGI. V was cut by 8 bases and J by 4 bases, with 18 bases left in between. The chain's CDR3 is CASSNGGDQYEQYF. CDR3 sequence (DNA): TGTGCCAGCTCCAACGGAGGGGATCAGTACGAGCAGTACTTC.

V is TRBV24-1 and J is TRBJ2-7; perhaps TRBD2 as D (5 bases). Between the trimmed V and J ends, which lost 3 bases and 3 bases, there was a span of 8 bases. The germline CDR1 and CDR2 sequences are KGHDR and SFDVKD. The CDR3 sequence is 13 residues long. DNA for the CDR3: TGTGCCACCAGTGATGCCGGAGGCTACGAGCAGTACTTC. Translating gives CATSDAGGYEQYF.

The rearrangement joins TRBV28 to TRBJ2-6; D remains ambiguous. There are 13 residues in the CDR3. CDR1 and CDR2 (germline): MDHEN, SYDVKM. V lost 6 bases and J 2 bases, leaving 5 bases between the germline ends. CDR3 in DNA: TGTGCCAGCAGGGGCCCTGGGGCCAACGTCCTGACTTTC. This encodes CASRGPGANVLTF.

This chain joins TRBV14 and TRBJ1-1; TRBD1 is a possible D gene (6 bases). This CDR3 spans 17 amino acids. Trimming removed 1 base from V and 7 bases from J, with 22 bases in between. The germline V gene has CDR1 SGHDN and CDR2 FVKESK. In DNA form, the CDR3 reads TGTGCCAGCAGCCAAGGTTCGGCAGGGGACCTTGAGAGTGAAGCTTTCTTT. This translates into CASSQGSAGDLESEAFF.

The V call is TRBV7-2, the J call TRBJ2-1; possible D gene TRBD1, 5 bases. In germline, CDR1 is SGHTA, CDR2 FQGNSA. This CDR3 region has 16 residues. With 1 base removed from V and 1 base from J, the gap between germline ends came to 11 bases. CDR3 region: CASSLGVTGSYNEQFF. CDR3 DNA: TGTGCCAGCAGCTTAGGGGTAACAGGTTCCTACAATGAGCAGTTCTTC.

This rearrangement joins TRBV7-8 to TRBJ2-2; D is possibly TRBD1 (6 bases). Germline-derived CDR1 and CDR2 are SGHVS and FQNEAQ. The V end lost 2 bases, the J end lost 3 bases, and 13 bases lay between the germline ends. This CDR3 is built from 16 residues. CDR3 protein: CASSLIRGRDTGELFF. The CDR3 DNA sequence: TGTGCCAGCAGCTTAATCAGGGGACGAGACACCGGGGAGCTGTTTTTT.

In nucleotides, the CDR3 is TGTGCCAGCAGCTTATACGGGACAGAGCCCTATGGCTACACCTTC. Its translation is CASSLYGTEPYGYTF. V and J are TRBV7-9 and TRBJ1-2, with 7 bases fitting TRBD1. The CDR3 has 15 amino acids. Germline V lookup: CDR1 SEHNR, CDR2 FQNEAQ (reference sequence). The V segment lost 2 bases and the J segment 4 bases; nucleotides outside the gene matches: 7. The entire variable domain, with the rest obtained from reference TRBV7-9 and TRBJ1-2, is as follows: DTGVSQNPRHKITKRGQNVTFRCDPISEHNRLYWYRQTLGQGPEFLTYFQNEAQLEKSRLLSDRFSAERPKGSFSTLEIQRTEQGDSAMYLCASSLYGTEPYGYTFGSGTRLTVV.

Here the CDR3 DNA reads TGTGCCAGTGTCAGGGACAGGTTCTCTGGGGCCAACGTCCTGACTTTC. This translates into CASVRDRFSGANVLTF. The gene calls are TRBV19 and TRBJ2-6; TRBD1 agrees at 8 bases. Trimming took 8 bases from V and 0 from J; bases not matched to a gene: 6. CDR1 LNHDA and CDR2 SQIVND come from the germline V gene (reference sequence). CDR3 size: 16 residues.

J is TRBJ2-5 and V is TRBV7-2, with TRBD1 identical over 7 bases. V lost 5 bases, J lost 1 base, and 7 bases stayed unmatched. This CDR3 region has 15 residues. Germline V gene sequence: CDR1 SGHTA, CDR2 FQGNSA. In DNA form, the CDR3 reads TGTGCCAGCAGCCCACAGGGGCAGGGCCAAGAGACCCAGTACTTC. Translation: CASSPQGQGQETQYF.

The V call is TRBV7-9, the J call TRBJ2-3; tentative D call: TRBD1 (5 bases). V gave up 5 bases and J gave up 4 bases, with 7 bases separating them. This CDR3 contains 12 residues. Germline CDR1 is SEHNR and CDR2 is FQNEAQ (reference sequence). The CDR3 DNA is TGTGCCAGCAGCGGACAATCAGATACGCAGTATTTT. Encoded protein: CASSGQSDTQYF. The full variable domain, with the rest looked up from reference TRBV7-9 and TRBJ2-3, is DTGVSQNPRHKITKRGQNVTFRCDPISEHNRLYWYRQTLGQGPEFLTYFQNEAQLEKSRLLSDRFSAERPKGSFSTLEIQRTEQGDSAMYLCASSGQSDTQYFGPGTRLTVL.

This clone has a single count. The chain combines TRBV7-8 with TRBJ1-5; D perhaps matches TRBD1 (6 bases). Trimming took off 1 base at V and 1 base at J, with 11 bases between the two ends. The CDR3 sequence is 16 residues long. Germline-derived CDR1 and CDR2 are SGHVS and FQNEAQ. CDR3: CASSLGDRWSNQPQHF. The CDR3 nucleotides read TGTGCCAGCAGCTTAGGTGACAGGTGGAGCAATCAGCCCCAGCATTTT.

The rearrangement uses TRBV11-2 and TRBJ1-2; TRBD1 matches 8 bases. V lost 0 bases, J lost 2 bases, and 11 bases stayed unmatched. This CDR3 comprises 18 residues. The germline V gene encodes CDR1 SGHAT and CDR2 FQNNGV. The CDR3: CASSLDLDRQGANYGYTF. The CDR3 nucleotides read TGTGCCAGCAGCTTAGATCTCGATAGGCAGGGGGCGAACTATGGCTACACCTTC.

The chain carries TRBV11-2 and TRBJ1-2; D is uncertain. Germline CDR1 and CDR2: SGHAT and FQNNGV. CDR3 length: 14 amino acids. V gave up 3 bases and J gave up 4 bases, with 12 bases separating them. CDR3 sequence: CASSFGTEFYGYTF. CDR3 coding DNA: TGTGCCAGCAGCTTTGGTACAGAATTCTATGGCTACACCTTC.

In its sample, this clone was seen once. The CDR3 region has the DNA TGTGCCAGCAGTTACTCGCGGCGAGCAGATACGCAGTATTTT. Translated, it gives CASSYSRRADTQYF. The chain recombines TRBV6-2 or TRBV6-3 with TRBJ2-3; D is unclear. Germline V gene lookup returns CDR1 MNHEY and CDR2 SVGEGT. This CDR3 has 14 residues. V lost 0 bases and J lost 4, with 8 bases in between.

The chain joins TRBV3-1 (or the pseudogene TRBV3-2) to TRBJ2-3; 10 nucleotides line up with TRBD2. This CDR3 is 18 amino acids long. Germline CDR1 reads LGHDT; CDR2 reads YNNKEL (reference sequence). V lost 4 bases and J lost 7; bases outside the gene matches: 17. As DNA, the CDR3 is TGTGCCAGCAGCCTAACTAGCGGGGACGCCCTAAAACGGAATACGCAGTATTTT. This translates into CASSLTSGDALKRNTQYF.

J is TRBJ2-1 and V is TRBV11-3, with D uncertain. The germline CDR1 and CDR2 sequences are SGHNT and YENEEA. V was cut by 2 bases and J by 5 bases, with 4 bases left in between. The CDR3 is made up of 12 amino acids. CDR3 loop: CASSLNNNEQFF. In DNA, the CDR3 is TGTGCCAGCAGCTTAAACAACAATGAGCAGTTCTTC.

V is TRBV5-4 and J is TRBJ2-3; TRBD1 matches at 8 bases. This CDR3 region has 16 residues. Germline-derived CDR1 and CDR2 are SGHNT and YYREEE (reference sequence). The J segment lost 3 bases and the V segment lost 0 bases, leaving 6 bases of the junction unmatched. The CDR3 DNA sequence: TGTGCCAGCAGCTTGGTGCAGGGGGCTCTGACAGATACGCAGTATTTT. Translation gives CASSLVQGALTDTQYF.